The 5 T cell receptor beta chains below were found in one sample sequenced in a study of follicular helper T cells after annual influenza vaccination (TCRdb year 2017). The time point label for this specimen denotes: 2013-2014 season, 7 days after vaccination. Library method: the immunoSEQ multiplex PCR assay. The clones in this table, taken by TCRdb from immuneACCESS, are in-frame only. Not every clone is retained; where verified, under half of the shortfall comes from an unresolved V gene, and the cause of the rest is unknown. Present in this sample are 8,500 to 9,000 clones, 83% of which were seen just once. Of the sample, about 2.9% falls within the top ten clones. This specimen consisted of CXCR5+ CD38- circulating T follicular helper cells from blood, obtained 7 days after influenza vaccination. The cell subset or site label for this specimen denotes: circulating Tfh, non-naive CD4+CXCR5+PD-1+ (ICOS+CD38+ or ICOS-CD38-). All receptors come from an adult who received the influenza vaccine.

The chain uses TRBV18 and TRBJ1-3, with D maybe TRBD1 (6 bases). Trimming removed 3 bases from V and 0 bases from J, with 12 bases in between. Germline V gene data show CDR1 as KGHSH and CDR2 as LQKENI. The CDR3 spans 16 residues. CDR3 nucleotides: TGTGCCAGCTCACCGGGACATCCGAGCTCTGGAAACACCATATATTTT. As protein: CASSPGHPSSGNTIYF.

This clone was seen more than once but under ten times. This rearrangement joins TRBV5-4 to TRBJ1-2, with 9 bases lining up with TRBD1. V dropped 2 bases and J dropped 6; count of bases not matched to a gene: 11. From germline, CDR1 is SGHNT and CDR2 YYREEE (reference sequence). This CDR3 has 16 amino acids. The CDR3 spells CASSLLQGASRNGYTF. CDR3 in DNA: TGTGCCAGCAGCTTATTACAGGGGGCGTCGAGGAATGGCTACACCTTC.

The V and J genes are TRBV18 and TRBJ2-1; TRBD2 matches at 11 bases. This CDR3 is built from 15 residues. The junction had 5 bases not matched to a gene; V was cut back by 5 bases and J by 5 bases. Germline loops: CDR1 KGHSH, CDR2 LQKENI. DNA of the CDR3: TGTGCCAGCTCAGAAGCTAGCGGGGGGAACAATGAGCAGTTCTTC. As protein: CASSEASGGNNEQFF. The entire variable domain, with the rest obtained from reference TRBV18 and TRBJ2-1, is as follows: NAGVMQNPRHLVRRRGQEARLRCSPMKGHSHVYWYRQLPEEGLKFMVYLQKENIIDESGMPKERFSAEFPKEGPSILRIQQVVRGDSAAYFCASSEASGGNNEQFFGPGTRLTVL.

The V and J genes are TRBV7-9 and TRBJ2-1; 9 bases match TRBD2. The CDR3 is 15 amino acids. The V gene's germline CDR1 is SEHNR and CDR2 FQNEAQ (reference sequence). V was pared by 5 bases and J by 9 bases, with 11 bases of the junction left unmatched. The CDR3 reads CASSPSGLAIGEQFF. The CDR3 DNA reads TGTGCCAGCAGCCCGTCTGGACTAGCGATCGGTGAGCAGTTCTTC.

CDR3 protein: CASSAREGGGNTIYF. The CDR3 region has the DNA TGTGCCAGCAGTGCCCGAGAGGGAGGCGGAAACACCATATATTTT. This chain links TRBV6-1 with TRBJ1-3; D unresolved. Trimming took 4 bases from V and 4 from J, leaving 14 bases between them. CDR1 MNHNS and CDR2 SASEGT come from the germline V gene. The CDR3 spans 15 residues.